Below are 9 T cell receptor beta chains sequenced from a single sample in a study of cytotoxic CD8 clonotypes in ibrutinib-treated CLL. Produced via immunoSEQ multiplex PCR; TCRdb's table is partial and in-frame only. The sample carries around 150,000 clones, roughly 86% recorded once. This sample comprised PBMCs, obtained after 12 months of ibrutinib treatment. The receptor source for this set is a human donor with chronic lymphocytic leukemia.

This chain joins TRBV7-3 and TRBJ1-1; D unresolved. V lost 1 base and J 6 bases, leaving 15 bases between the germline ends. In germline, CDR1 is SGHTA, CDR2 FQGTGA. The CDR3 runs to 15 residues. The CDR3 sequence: CASSLKGVGNAEAFF. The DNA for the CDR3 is TGTGCCAGCAGCTTAAAGGGCGTGGGGAATGCTGAAGCTTTCTTT.

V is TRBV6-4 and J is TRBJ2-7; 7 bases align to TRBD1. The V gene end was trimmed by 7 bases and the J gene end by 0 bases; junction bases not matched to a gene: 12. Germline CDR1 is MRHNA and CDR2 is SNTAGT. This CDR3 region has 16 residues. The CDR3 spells CASTVPQGVSSYEQYF. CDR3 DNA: TGTGCCAGCACAGTTCCCCAGGGGGTAAGCTCCTACGAGCAGTACTTC.

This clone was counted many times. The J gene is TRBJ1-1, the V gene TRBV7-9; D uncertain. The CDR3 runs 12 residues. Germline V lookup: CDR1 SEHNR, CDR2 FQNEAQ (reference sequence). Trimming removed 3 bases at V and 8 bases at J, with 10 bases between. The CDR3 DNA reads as TGTGCCAGCAGCTTTGAGGTTGGCGAAGCTTTCTTT. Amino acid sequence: CASSFEVGEAFF.

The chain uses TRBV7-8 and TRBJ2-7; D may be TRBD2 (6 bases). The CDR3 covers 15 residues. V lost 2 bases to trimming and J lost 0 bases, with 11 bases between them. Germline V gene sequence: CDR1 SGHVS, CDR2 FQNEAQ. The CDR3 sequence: CASSLFSGSSYEQYF. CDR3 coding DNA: TGTGCCAGCAGCTTATTTAGCGGAAGCTCCTACGAGCAGTACTTC.

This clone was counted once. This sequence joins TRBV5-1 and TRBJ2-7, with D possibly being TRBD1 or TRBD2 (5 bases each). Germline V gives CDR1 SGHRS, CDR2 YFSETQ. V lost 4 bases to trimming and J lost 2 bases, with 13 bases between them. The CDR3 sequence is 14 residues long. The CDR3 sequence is CASSPSGPPYEQYF. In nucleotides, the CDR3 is TGCGCCAGCAGCCCCTCGGGGCCTCCCTACGAGCAGTACTTC.

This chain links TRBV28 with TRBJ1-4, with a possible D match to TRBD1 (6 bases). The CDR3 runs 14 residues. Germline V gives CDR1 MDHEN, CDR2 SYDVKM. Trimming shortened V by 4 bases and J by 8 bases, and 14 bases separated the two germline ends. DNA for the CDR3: TGTGCCAGCAGTTCCCCGGCAGGGGTAGAAAAACTGTTTTTT. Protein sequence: CASSSPAGVEKLFF.

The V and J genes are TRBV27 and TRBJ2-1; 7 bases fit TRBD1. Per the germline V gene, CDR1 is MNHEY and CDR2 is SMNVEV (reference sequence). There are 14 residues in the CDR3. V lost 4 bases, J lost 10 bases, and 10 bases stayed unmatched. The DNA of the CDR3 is TGTGCCAGCAGTTCCGTAGACAGGGTAAAGGAGCAGTTCTTC. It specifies CASSSVDRVKEQFF.

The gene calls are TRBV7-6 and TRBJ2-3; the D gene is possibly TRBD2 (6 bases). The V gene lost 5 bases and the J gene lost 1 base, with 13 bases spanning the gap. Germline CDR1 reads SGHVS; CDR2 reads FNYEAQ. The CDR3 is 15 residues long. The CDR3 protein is CASSQPSVGTDTQYF. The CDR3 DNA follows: TGTGCCAGCAGCCAGCCTAGCGTGGGCACAGATACGCAGTATTTT. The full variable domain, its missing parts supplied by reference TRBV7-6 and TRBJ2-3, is GAGVSQSPRYKVTKRGQDVALRCDPISGHVSLYWYRQALGQGPEFLTYFNYEAQQDKSGLPNDRFSAERPEGSISTLTIQRTEQRDSAMYRCASSQPSVGTDTQYFGPGTRLTVL.

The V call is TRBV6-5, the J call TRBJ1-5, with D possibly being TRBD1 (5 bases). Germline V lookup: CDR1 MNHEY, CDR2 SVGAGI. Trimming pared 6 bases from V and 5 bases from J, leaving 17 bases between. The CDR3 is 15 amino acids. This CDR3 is CASSPRTGAHQPQHF. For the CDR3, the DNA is TGTGCCAGCAGCCCACGCACCGGGGCACATCAGCCCCAGCATTTT.